This T cell receptor (beta chain) was obtained from a study of blood T cell repertoires in COVID-19. Profiled with immunoSEQ multiplex PCR; TCRdb holds only in-frame clones, not every one. Of around 62,000 clones listed, about 88% were seen once; the top ten hold roughly 43%. V gave up 6 bases and J gave up 2 bases, with 18 bases separating them. CDR1 is KGHSH, CDR2 LQKENI, per germline. The CDR3 runs 16 residues. The table lists this clone with a few counts. The sample taken for sequencing was peripheral blood. The chain links TRBV18 to TRBJ2-3; D unresolved. This receptor was obtained from a woman aged 55-70 years with COVID-19, enrolled during active disease. The CDR3 nucleotides read TGTGCCAGCTCCGAATTCAATAGTAGAGCCACAGATACGCAGTATTTT. Translated, it gives CASSEFNSRATDTQYF.